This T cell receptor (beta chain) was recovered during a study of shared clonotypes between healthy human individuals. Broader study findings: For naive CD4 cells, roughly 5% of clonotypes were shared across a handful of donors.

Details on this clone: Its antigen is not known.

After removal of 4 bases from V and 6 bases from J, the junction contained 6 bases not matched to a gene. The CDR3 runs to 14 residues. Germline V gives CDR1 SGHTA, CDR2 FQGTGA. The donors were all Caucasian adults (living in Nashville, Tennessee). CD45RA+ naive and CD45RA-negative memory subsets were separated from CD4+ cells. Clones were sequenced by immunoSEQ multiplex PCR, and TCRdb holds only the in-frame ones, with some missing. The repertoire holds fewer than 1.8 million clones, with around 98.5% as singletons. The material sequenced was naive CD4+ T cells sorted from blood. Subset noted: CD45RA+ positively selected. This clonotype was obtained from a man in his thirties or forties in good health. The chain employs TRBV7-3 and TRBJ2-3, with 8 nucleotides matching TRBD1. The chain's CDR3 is CASSWTGSADTQYF. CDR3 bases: TGTGCCAGCAGCTGGACAGGGTCCGCTGATACGCAGTATTTT.